Sequencing of this T cell receptor beta chain was carried out in a study of T cell repertoires in cytomegalovirus infection. At the level of the study: Shared public TCR beta signatures pointed to both CMV infection and a matching HLA type. Study findings and constraints: The cumulative frequency of public TCR beta families identified carriers of CMV plus the relevant HLA. Dominant in the ex vivo response were TCR beta clonotypes restricted by HLA-C and specific for CMV.

This CDR3 spans 15 amino acids. Per the germline V gene, CDR1 is MNHNS and CDR2 is SASEGT. V lost 3 bases and J lost 2, with 14 bases in between. TCRdb reprocessed the reads via MiXCR and lists one record per CDR3 protein. Of about 490,000 distinct CDR3 sequences in the sample, 10% to 12% were seen once. As for this clonotype: Its antigen is as yet unknown. A much more abundant neighbour one base away suggests this may be a read error.

This chain links TRBV6-1 with TRBJ2-7; no clear D gene. The sample consisted of PBMCs. The receptor was derived from a human donor in good health (CMV status not recorded). Some clones in this sample may be carry-over from other donors' samples. The CDR3 nucleotides read TGTGCCAGCAGTGACCCGAACAGCCCAACCTACGAGCAGTACTTC. Translating it yields CASSDPNSPTYEQYF.